This T cell receptor (beta chain) was sequenced during a study of blood T cell repertoires in COVID-19. Per the germline V gene, CDR1 is KGHSH and CDR2 is LQKENI. With V trimmed by 1 base and J by 2 bases, 1 base remained unmatched. The CDR3 runs to 14 residues. Produced via immunoSEQ multiplex PCR; TCRdb's table is partial and in-frame only. The sample contains 130,000 to 150,000 clones, roughly 87% of which appear only once. Sequencing was done on a sample of peripheral blood. The sequence was collected from a woman between 50 and 59 years old with acute or convalescent COVID-19. The chain links TRBV18 to TRBJ2-5; 7 positions match TRBD2. This CDR3 reads CASSPRGGQETQYF. As DNA, the CDR3 is TGTGCCAGCTCACCACGGGGGGGGCAAGAGACCCAGTACTTC.